This T cell receptor beta chain was identified in a study of cytotoxic CD8 clonotypes in ibrutinib-treated CLL. Overall study context: Partial response occurred in roughly 25 patients and complete response in 2; at median roughly 72 months, roughly 15 remained remitted and 12 progressed. After a median roughly 12 months on treatment (6 to 36), response samples were drawn. Study outcomes and limitations: Public clonotypes, found uncommonly, either contracted or stayed stable on treatment. Relative to age-matched healthy donors, clonality at baseline was higher, and it tracked circulating CD8+ T-cell counts.

Concerning this clone itself: Its cognate antigen is unknown.

The assay was immunoSEQ multiplex PCR, and TCRdb's table has in-frame clones only and misses some. This sample has 27,000 or so clones; around 85% occur once, and the top ten carry 8%. Trimming removed 7 bases at V and 0 bases at J, with 15 bases between. Germline assignment: CDR1 SGHTA and CDR2 FQGTGA. The CDR3 runs 15 residues. Sequenced here: PBMCs, sampled after 24 months of ibrutinib treatment. This rearrangement joins TRBV7-3 to TRBJ1-2; the D gene is possibly TRBD1 (6 bases). The source is a human donor with chronic lymphocytic leukemia. In DNA, the CDR3 is TGTGCCAGCAACCTGACAGGCCCAACTAACTATGGCTACACCTTC. This translates into CASNLTGPTNYGYTF. Complete variable domain (other parts from reference TRBV7-3 and TRBJ1-2): GAGVSQTPSNKVTEKGKYVELRCDPISGHTALYWYRQSLGQGPEFLIYFQGTGAADDSGLPNDRFFAVRPEGSVSTLKIQRTERGDSAVYLCASNLTGPTNYGYTFGSGTRLTVV.